This TCR beta chain came from a study of breast tumors, draining lymph nodes, adjacent tissues. With respect to this clonotype: As yet, its antigen is unknown. With a much larger clone just one base away, this may be a read error. The conserved closing phenylalanine or tryptophan is absent in this CDR3, likely reflecting a read error.

The ends were cut back, 2 bases at V and 4 bases at J, with 8 bases in the middle. The CDR3 has 14 amino acids. CDR1 and CDR2 (germline): SEHNR, FQNEAQ (reference sequence). Axillary draining lymph nodes of breast cancer patients supplied the node samples. MiXCR, run by TCRdb on the multiplex PCR reads, gives a single entry per CDR3 protein. The sample carries about 220,000 distinct CDR3 sequences, less than 35% recorded once. Notes on the study in general: Data fit most tumor T cells coming from lymph node, expanding in tumor.

The TCR sequence derives from a female donor with breast cancer. Some clones in this sample may be carry-over from other donors' samples. The V gene is TRBV7-9, the J gene TRBJ2-2; no firm D call. Material: axillary lymph node tissue. The CDR3 spells CASSLPDGTGELFL. CDR3 sequence (DNA): TGTGCCAGCAGCTTACCGGACGGCACCGGGGAGCTGTTTCTT.